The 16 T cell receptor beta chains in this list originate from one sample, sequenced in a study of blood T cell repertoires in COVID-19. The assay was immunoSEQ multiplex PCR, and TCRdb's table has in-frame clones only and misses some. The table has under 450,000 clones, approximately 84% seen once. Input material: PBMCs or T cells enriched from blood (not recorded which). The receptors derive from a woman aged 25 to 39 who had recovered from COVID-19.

This CDR3 is CASRPGTGLSYEQYF. The CDR3 DNA follows: TGTGCCAGCAGGCCCGGGACAGGACTCTCCTACGAGCAGTACTTC. The V call is TRBV6-5, the J call TRBJ2-7; 8 bases fit TRBD1. V dropped 6 bases and J dropped 0; count of bases not matched to a gene: 7. Germline lookup yields CDR1 MNHEY and CDR2 SVGAGI. The CDR3 has 15 amino acids.

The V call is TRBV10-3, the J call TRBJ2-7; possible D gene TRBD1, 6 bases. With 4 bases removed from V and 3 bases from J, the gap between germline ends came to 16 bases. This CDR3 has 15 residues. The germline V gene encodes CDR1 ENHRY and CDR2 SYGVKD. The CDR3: CAISGDTGNFYEQYF. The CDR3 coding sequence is TGTGCCATCAGTGGGGACACTGGGAACTTCTACGAGCAGTACTTC.

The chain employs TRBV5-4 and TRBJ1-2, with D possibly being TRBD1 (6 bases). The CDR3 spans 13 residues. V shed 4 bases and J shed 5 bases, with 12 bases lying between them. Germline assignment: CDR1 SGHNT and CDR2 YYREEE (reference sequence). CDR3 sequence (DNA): TGTGCCAGCAGCCGGACAGAGAGTTATGGCTACACCTTC. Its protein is CASSRTESYGYTF.

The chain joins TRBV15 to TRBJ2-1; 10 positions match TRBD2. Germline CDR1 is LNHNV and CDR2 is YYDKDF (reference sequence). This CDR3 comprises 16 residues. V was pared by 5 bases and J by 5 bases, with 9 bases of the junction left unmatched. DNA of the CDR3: TGTGCCACCAGCGGTGAACCTAGCGGGAGCAACAATGAGCAGTTCTTC. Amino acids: CATSGEPSGSNNEQFF. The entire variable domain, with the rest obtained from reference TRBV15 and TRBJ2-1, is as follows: DAMVIQNPRYQVTQFGKPVTLSCSQTLNHNVMYWYQQKSSQAPKLLFHYYDKDFNNEADTPDNFQSRRPNTSFCFLDIRSPGLGDTAMYLCATSGEPSGSNNEQFFGPGTRLTVL.

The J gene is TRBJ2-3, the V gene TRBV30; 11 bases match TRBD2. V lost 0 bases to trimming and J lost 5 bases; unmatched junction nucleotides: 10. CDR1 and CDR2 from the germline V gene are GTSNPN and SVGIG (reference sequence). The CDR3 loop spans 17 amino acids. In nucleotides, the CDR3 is TGTGCCTGGAGTGTATCGAGACTAGCGGGGTTAGTAGATACGCAGTATTTT. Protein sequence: CAWSVSRLAGLVDTQYF.

The CDR3 protein is CATSRPHLGSYSNQPQHF. CDR3 nucleotides: TGTGCCACCAGCAGACCACACCTCGGGTCCTATAGCAATCAGCCCCAGCATTTT. This chain links TRBV15 with TRBJ1-5, with unresolved D. This CDR3 has 18 amino acids. Germline V gene lookup returns CDR1 LNHNV and CDR2 YYDKDF (reference sequence). Deletions cut 2 bases from V and 0 bases from J, with 17 bases between.

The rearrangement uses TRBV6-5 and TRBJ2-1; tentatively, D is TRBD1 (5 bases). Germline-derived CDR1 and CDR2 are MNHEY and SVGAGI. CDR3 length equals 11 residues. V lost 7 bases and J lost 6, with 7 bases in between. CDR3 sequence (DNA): TGTGCCAGCATTAGGGGCAATGAGCAGTTCTTC. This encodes CASIRGNEQFF.

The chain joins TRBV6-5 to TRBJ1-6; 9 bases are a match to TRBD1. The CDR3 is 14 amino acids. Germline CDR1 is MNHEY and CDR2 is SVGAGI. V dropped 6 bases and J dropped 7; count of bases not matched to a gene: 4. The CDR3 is CASRPGQGNSPLHF. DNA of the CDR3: TGTGCCAGCAGACCCGGACAGGGGAATTCACCCCTCCACTTT.

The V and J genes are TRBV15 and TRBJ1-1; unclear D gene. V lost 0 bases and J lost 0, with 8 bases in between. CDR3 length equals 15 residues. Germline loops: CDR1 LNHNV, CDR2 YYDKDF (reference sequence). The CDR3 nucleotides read TGTGCCACCAGCAGAGAGGGCAGCATGAACACTGAAGCTTTCTTT. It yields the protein CATSREGSMNTEAFF.

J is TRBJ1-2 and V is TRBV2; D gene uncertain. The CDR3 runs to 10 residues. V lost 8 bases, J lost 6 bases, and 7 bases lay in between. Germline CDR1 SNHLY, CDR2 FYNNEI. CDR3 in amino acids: CASRTDGYTF. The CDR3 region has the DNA TGTGCCAGCCGAACAGATGGCTACACCTTC.

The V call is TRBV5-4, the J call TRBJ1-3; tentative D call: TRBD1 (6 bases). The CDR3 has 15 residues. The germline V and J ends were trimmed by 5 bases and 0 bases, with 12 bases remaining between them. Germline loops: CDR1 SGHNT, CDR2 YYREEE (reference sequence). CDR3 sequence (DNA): TGTGCCAGCAGTTCGACAGGCGGCTCTGGAAACACCATATATTTT. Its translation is CASSSTGGSGNTIYF.

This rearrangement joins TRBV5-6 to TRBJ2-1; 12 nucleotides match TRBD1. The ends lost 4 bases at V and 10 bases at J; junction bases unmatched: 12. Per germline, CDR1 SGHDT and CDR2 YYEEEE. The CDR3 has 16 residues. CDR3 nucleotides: TGTGCCAGCAGCCCTAGGTGGGACAGGGGGCGCGAAGAGCAGTTCTTC. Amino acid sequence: CASSPRWDRGREEQFF.

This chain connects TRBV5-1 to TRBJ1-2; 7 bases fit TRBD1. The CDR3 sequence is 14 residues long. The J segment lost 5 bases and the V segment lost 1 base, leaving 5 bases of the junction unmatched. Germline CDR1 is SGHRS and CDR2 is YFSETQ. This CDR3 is CASSLQEQGYGYTF. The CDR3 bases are TGCGCCAGCAGCTTGCAAGAACAGGGGTATGGCTACACCTTC.

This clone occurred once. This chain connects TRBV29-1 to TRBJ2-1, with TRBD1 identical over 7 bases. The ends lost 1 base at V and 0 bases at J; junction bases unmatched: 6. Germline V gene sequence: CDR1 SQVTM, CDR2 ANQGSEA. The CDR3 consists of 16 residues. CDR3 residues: CSVEATGKGSYNEQFF. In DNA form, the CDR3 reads TGCAGCGTTGAAGCGACAGGGAAGGGCTCCTACAATGAGCAGTTCTTC.

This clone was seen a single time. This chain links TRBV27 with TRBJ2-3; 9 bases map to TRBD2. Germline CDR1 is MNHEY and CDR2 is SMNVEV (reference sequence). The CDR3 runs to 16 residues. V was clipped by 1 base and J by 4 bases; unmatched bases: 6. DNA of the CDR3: TGTGCCAGCAGTTTATTAGCGGGAGAGGGCCCAGATACGCAGTATTTT. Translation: CASSLLAGEGPDTQYF.

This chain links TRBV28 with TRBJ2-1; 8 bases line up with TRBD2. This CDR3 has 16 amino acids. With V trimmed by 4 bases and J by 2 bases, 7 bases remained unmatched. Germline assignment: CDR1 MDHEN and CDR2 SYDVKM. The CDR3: CASSSRRGGTYNEQFF. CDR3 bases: TGTGCCAGCAGTTCCCGTCGGGGGGGAACCTACAATGAGCAGTTCTTC. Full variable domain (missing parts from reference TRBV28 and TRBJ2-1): DVKVTQSSRYLVKRTGEKVFLECVQDMDHENMFWYRQDPGLGLRLIYFSYDVKMKEKGDIPEGYSVSREKKERFSLILESASTNQTSMYLCASSSRRGGTYNEQFFGPGTRLTVL.